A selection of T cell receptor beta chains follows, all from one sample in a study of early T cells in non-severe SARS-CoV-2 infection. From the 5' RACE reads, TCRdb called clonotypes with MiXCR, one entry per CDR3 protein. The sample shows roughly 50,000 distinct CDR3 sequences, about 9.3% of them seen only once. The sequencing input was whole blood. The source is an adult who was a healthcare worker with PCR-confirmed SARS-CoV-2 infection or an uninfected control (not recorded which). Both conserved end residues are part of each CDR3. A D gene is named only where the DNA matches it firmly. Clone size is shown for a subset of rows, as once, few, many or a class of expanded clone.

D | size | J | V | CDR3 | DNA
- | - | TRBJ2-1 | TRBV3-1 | CASSQLDTNNEQFF | TGTGCCAGCAGCCAATTGGACACCAACAATGAGCAGTTCTTC
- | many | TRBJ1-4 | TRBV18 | CASSPPYGSTNEKLFF | TGTGCCAGCTCACCACCGTACGGATCAACTAATGAAAAACTGTTTTTT
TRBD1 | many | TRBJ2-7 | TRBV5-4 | CASSFTGGYEQYF | TGTGCCAGCAGCTTCACAGGGGGCTACGAGCAGTACTTC
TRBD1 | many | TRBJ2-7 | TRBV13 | CASSRGTGGYEQYF | TGTGCCAGCAGCCGAGGTACAGGGGGCTACGAGCAGTACTTC
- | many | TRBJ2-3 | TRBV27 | CASSLRQHSTDTQYF | TGTGCCAGCAGTTTAAGGCAGCATAGCACAGATACGCAGTATTTT
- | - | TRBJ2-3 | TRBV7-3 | CASSRVGGGYTQYF | TGTGCCAGCAGTCGAGTAGGGGGAGGTTATACGCAGTATTTT
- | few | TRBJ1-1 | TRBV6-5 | CASSFQGRPNTEAFF | TGTGCCAGCAGTTTCCAGGGACGGCCGAACACTGAAGCTTTCTTT
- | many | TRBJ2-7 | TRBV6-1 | CASSEAQDGYEQYF | TGTGCCAGCAGTGAAGCCCAGGACGGCTACGAGCAGTACTTC
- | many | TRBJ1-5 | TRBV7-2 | CASSSTLDGQHF | TGTGCCAGCAGCTCTACATTGGACGGCCAGCATTTT
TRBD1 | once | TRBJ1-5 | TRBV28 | CASSLPQGGNQPQHF | TGTGCCAGCAGTTTACCACAGGGGGGCAATCAGCCCCAGCATTTT
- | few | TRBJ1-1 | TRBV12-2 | CASRLRGEMNTEAFF | TGTGCAAGTCGCTTAAGGGGGGAGATGAACACTGAAGCTTTCTTT